This T cell receptor beta chain was captured by sequencing in a study of blood T cells in healthy people across ages. Study results and limitations: Reliance upon unsorted PBMCs precluded definitive naive versus antigen-experienced comparison. With donor CMV status unknown, expanded clonotype changes were possibly confounded. Estimates of total diversity, which came from one million sequenced T cells, were considered to be underestimates.

This clonotype was detected only a few times. Antigen: not known. Primed by a sample-barcoded 5' primer and a J-beta primer mix, a second PCR proceeded for roughly 7 to 11 cycles. TCRdb ran MiXCR on the 5' RACE reads and lists one entry per CDR3 protein. Of hundreds of thousands of distinct CDR3 sequences listed, roughly 48% were seen once; the top ten hold 20% to 25%. This CDR3 has 12 residues. Trimming removed 4 bases at V and 0 bases at J, with 7 bases between. Germline loops: CDR1 DFQATT, CDR2 SNEGSKA (reference sequence). This chain uses TRBV20-1 with TRBJ2-7; possibly TRBD2 for D (6 bases). The origin of this receptor is a man older than 75 in good health. Specimen: blood. The CDR3 nucleotides read TGCAGTGCTACGGGGGACTCCTACGAGCAGTACTTC. Translation gives CSATGDSYEQYF.